The present T cell receptor beta chain was sequenced within a study of T cell responses to AZD1222 COVID-19 vaccine. Overall study results and limits: Unmutated variant regions are reportedly the target of nearly half of TCRs that are spike-specific. The CD4 TCRs associated with vaccination extended across spike and predominated at 160-218 and 743-854. Donor demographics were predominantly white British with a female majority; clonal diversity may be underestimated.

The repertoire was sequenced with immunoSEQ multiplex PCR; TCRdb's copy has only in-frame clones and lacks some. The top ten hold 0.9% to 1.1% of the sample, which has 200,000 to 250,000 clones, roughly 91% seen once. Per the germline V gene, CDR1 is LGHNT and CDR2 is FRNRAP. V lost 8 bases and J lost 2; bases outside the gene matches: 7. This CDR3 spans 14 amino acids. Of note for this clone: Antigen: not known.

Sequenced here: peripheral blood, sampled on day 0 of MenACWY control vaccination. The clonotype was recovered from an adult in good health. The rearrangement links TRBV12-5 to TRBJ2-7; 9 bases are a match to TRBD2. The chain's CDR3 is CASLSGGLAYEQYF. In nucleotides, the CDR3 is TGTGCTAGTTTAAGCGGGGGGTTAGCCTACGAGCAGTACTTC. The whole variable domain, filled in from reference TRBV12-5 and TRBJ2-7, reads DARVTQTPRHKVTEMGQEVTMRCQPILGHNTVFWYRQTMMQGLELLAYFRNRAPLDDSGMPKDRFSAEMPDATLATLKIQPSEPRDSAVYFCASLSGGLAYEQYFGPGTRLTVT.